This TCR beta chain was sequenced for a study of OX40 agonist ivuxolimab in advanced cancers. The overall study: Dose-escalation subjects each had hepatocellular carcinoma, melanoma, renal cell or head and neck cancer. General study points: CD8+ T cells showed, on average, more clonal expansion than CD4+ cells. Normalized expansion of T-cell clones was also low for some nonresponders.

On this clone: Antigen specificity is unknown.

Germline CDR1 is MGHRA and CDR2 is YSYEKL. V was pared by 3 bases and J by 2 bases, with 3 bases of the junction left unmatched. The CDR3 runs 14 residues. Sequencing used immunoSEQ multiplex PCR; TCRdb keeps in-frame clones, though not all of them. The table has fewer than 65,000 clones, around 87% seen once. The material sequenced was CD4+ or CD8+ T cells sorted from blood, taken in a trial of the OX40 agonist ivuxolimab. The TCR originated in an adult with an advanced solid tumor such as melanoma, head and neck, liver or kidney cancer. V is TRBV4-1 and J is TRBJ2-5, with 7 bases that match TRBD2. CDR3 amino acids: CASSQSGAQETQYF. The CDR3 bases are TGCGCCAGCAGCCAGAGCGGGGCTCAAGAGACCCAGTACTTC.